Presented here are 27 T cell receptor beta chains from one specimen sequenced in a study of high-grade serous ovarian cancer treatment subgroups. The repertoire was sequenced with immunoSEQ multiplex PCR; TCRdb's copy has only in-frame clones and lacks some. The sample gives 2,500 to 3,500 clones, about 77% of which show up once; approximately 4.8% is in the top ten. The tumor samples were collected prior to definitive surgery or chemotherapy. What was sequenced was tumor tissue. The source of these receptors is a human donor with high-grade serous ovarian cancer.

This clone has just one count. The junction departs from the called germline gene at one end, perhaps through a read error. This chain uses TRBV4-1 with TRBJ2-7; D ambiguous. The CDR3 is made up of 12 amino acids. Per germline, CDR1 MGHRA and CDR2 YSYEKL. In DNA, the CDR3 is TGCGCCAGCAGCCAAGATGGGTACGGGCAGTACTTC. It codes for CASSQDGYGQYF.

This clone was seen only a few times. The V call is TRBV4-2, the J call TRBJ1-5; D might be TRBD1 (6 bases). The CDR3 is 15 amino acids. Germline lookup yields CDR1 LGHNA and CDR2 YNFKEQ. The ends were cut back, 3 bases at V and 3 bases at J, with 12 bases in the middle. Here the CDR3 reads CASSQVDSVNQPQHF. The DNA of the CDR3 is TGTGCCAGCAGCCAGGTGGACAGCGTCAATCAGCCCCAGCATTTT.

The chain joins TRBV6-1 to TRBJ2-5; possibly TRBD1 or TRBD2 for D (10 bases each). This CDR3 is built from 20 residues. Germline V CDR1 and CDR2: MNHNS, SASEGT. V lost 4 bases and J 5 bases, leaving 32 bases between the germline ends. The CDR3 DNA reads TGTGCCAGCAGTGTCCCAGCGGGGGGGACCGGGACAGGGGCATGGGAGACCCAGTACTTC. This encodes CASSVPAGGTGTGAWETQYF.

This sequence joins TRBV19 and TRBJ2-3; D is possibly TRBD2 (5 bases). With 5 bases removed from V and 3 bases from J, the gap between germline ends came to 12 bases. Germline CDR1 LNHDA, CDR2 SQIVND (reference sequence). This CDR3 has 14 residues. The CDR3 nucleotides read TGTGCCAGTAGTCTCGGTAGCGTGACAGATACGCAGTATTTT. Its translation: CASSLGSVTDTQYF. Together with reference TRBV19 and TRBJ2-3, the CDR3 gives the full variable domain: DGGITQSPKYLFRKEGQNVTLSCEQNLNHDAMYWYRQDPGQGLRLIYYSQIVNDFQKGDIAEGYSVSREKKESFPLTVTSAQKNPTAFYLCASSLGSVTDTQYFGPGTRLTVL.

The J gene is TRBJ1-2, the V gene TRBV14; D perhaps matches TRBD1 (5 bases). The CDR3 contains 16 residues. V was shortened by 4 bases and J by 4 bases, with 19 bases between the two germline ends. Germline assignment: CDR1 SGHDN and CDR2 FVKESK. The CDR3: CASSRDAYTDSYGYTF. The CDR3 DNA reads TGTGCCAGCAGCCGGGACGCTTACACGGATAGCTATGGCTACACCTTC.

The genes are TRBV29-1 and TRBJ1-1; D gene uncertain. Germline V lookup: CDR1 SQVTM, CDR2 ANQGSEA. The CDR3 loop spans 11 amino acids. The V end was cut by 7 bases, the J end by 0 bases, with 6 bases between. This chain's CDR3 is CSGTMNTEAFF. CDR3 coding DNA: TGCAGCGGGACTATGAACACTGAAGCTTTCTTT.

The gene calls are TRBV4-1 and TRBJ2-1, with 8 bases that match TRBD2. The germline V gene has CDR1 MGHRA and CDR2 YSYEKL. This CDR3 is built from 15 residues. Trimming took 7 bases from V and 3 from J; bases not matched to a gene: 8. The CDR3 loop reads CASNLIAGRYNEQFF. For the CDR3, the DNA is TGCGCCAGCAACTTAATAGCGGGACGCTACAATGAGCAGTTCTTC.

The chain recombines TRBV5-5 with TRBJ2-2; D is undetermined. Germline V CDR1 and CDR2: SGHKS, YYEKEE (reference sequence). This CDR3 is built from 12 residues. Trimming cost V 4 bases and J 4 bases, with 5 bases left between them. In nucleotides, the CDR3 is TGTGCCAGCAGCGCCCCCACCGGGGAGCTGTTTTTT. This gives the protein CASSAPTGELFF.

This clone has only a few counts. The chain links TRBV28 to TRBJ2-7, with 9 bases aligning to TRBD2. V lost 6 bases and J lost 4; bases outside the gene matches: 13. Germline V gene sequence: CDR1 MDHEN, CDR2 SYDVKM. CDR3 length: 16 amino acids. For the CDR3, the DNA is TGTGCCAGCAGCCAAAATTCCCTCCTAGCGGGGTACGAGCAGTACTTC. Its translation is CASSQNSLLAGYEQYF.

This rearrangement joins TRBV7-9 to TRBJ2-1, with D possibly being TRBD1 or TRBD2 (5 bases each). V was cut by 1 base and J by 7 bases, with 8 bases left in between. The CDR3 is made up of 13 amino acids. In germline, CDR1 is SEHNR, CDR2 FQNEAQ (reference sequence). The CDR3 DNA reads TGTGCCAGCAGCTTAGGATGGGGGAATGAGCAGTTCTTC. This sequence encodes CASSLGWGNEQFF.

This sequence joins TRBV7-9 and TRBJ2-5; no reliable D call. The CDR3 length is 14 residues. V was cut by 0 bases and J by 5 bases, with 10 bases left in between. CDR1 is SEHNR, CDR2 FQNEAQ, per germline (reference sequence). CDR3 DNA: TGTGCCAGCAGCTTAGCGATGGCCCGGGAGACCCAGTACTTC. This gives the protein CASSLAMARETQYF.

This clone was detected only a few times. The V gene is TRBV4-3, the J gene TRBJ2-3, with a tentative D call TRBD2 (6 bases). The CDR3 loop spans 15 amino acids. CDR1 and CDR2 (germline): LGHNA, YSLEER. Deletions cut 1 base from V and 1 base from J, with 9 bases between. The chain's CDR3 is CASSQVSSGTDTQYF. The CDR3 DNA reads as TGCGCCAGCAGCCAAGTCTCTAGCGGCACAGATACGCAGTATTTT.

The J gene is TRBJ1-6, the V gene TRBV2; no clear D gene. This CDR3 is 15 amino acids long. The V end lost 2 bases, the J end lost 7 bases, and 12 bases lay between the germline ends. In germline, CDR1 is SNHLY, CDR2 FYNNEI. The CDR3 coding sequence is TGTGCCAGCAGTGAAAATCGGGTGGAGAATTCACCCCTCCACTTT. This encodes CASSENRVENSPLHF. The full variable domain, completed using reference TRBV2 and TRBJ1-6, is EPEVTQTPSHQVTQMGQEVILRCVPISNHLYFYWYRQILGQKVEFLVSFYNNEISEKSEIFDDQFSVERPDGSNFTLKIRSTKLEDSAMYFCASSENRVENSPLHFGNGTRLTVT.

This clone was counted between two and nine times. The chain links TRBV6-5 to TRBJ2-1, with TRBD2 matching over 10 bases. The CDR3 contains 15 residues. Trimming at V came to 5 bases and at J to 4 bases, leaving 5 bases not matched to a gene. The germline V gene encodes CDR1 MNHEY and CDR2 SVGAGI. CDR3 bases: TGTGCCAGCAGTCCCGAGCGGGAGGGTTACAATGAGCAGTTCTTC. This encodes CASSPEREGYNEQFF.

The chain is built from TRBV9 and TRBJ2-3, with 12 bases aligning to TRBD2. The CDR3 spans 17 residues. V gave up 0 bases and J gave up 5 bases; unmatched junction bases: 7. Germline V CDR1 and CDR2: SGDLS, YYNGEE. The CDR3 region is CASSVAELAGGIDTQYF. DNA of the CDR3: TGTGCCAGCAGCGTAGCTGAACTAGCGGGAGGAATAGATACGCAGTATTTT. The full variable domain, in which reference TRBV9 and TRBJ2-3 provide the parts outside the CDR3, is DSGVTQTPKHLITATGQRVTLRCSPRSGDLSVYWYQQSLDQGLQFLIQYYNGEERAKGNILERFSAQQFPDLHSELNLSSLELGDSALYFCASSVAELAGGIDTQYFGPGTRLTVL.

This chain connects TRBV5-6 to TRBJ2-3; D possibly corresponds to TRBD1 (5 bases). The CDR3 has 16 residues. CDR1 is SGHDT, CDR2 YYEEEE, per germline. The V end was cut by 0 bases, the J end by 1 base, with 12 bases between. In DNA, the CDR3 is TGTGCCAGCAGCTTGGAGGGGCGGATGCGCACAGATACGCAGTATTTT. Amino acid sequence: CASSLEGRMRTDTQYF.

The CDR3 loop reads CASSLEAGSNEKLFF. CDR3 coding DNA: TGTGCCAGCAGCTTAGAGGCAGGCAGTAATGAAAAACTGTTTTTT. V usage is TRBV7-6 and J usage is TRBJ1-4; D is uncertain. This CDR3 comprises 15 residues. Germline V gives CDR1 SGHVS, CDR2 FNYEAQ. With 1 base removed from V and 4 bases from J, the gap between germline ends came to 10 bases.

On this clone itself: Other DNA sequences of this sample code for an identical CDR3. The CDR3 sequence: CASSVQGLEAEQYF. The CDR3 bases are TGCGCCAGCAGCGTACAGGGTCTTGAGGCCGAGCAGTACTTC. The J gene is TRBJ2-7, the V gene TRBV5-1, with D possibly matching TRBD1 (6 bases). The CDR3 extends over 14 amino acids. Germline V gene sequence: CDR1 SGHRS, CDR2 YFSETQ. V lost 4 bases, J lost 6 bases, and 17 bases lay in between.

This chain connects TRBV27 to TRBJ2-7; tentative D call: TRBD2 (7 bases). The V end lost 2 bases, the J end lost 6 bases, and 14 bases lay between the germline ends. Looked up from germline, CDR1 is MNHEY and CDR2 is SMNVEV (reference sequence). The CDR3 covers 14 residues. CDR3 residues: CASSLIRGAGEQYF. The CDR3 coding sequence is TGTGCCAGCAGTTTAATTCGGGGGGCAGGCGAGCAGTACTTC.

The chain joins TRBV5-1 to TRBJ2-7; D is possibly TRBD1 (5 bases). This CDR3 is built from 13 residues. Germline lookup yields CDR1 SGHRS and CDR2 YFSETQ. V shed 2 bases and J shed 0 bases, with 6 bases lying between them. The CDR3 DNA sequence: TGCGCCAGCAGCTTACAGGCCTCCTACGAGCAGTACTTC. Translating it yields CASSLQASYEQYF.

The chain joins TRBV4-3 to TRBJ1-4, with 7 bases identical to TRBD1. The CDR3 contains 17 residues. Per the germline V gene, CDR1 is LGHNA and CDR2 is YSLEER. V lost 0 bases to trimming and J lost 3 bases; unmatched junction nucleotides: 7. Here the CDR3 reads CASSQDIGGGPNEKLFF. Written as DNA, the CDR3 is TGCGCCAGCAGCCAAGATATTGGAGGGGGCCCTAATGAAAAACTGTTTTTT.

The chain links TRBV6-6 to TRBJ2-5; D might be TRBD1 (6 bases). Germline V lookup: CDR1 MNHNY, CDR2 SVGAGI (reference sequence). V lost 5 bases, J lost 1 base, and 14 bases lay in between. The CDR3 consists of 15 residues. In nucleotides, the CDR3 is TGTGCCAGCAGTGGAACAGGGTTCCCCCAAGAGACCCAGTACTTC. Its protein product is CASSGTGFPQETQYF.

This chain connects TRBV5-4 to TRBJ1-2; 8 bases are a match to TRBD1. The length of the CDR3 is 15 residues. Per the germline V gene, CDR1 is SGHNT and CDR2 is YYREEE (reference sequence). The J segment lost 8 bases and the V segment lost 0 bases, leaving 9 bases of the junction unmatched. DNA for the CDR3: TGTGCCAGCAGCTTGGCAGGGGGCGCCGGTAGAGGCTACACCTTC. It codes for CASSLAGGAGRGYTF.

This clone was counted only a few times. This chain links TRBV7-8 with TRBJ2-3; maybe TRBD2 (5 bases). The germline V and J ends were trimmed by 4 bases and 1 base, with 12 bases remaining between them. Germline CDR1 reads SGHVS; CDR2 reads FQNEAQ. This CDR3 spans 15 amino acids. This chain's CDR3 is CASSSTVSGTDTQYF. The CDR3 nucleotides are TGTGCCAGCAGCTCCACGGTTAGCGGCACAGATACGCAGTATTTT.

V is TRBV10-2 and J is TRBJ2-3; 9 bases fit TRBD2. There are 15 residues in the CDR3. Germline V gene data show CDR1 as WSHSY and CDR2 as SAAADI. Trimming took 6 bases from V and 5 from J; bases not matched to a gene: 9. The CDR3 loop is CASRGGGGAGDTQYF. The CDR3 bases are TGCGCCAGCAGGGGGGGCGGGGGGGCGGGAGATACGCAGTATTTT.

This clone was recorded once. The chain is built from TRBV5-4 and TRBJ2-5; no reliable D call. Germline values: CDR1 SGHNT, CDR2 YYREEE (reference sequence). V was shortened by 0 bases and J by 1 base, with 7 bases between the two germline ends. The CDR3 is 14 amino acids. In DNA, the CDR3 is TGTGCCAGCAGCTTGGGCGTCAGCCAAGAGACCCAGTACTTC. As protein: CASSLGVSQETQYF.

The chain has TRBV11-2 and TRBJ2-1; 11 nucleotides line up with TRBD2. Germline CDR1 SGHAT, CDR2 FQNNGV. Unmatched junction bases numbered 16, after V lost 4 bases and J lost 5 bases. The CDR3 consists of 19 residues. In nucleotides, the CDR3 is TGTGCCAGCAGCTCGCCCGGAGCCTTAGCGGGGGGGCCCCACAATGAGCAGTTCTTC. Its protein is CASSSPGALAGGPHNEQFF.